Presented here are 29 T cell receptor beta chains from one specimen sequenced in a study of human T cells and chemical hapten exposure. The time point here: pre-sensitization, week 0. Regarding treatment: therapeutic diphenylcyclopropenone sensitization with weekly scalp DPC. TCRdb independently ran MiXCR on the RACE reads; one entry per CDR3 protein. The sample lists 150,000 to 200,000 distinct CDR3 sequences, around 30% seen once, with 2.5% to 3.5% in the top ten. The sequences come from whole blood, collected in connection with sensitization to the hapten diphenylcyclopropenone (DPC). The receptors shown here come from a woman in her twenties or thirties with alopecia areata. Some clones in this sample may be carry-over from other donors' samples.

V usage is TRBV28 and J usage is TRBJ2-3; D not certain. This CDR3 has 15 amino acids. V gave up 1 base and J gave up 4 bases, with 12 bases separating them. CDR1 and CDR2 from the germline V gene are MDHEN and SYDVKM. The CDR3: CASSLSATGADTQYF. The CDR3 DNA reads TGTGCCAGCAGTTTATCAGCGACCGGTGCAGATACGCAGTATTTT.

The V gene is TRBV29-1, the J gene TRBJ2-1; 9 nucleotides align to TRBD2. The CDR3 runs to 13 residues. Germline values: CDR1 SQVTM, CDR2 ANQGSEA. The junction had 1 base not matched to a gene; V was cut back by 3 bases and J by 4 bases. The CDR3 sequence is CSVDAGGYNEQFF. DNA for the CDR3: TGCAGCGTTGATGCGGGAGGGTACAATGAGCAGTTCTTC.

This clonotype has only a few counts. The chain recombines TRBV20-1 with TRBJ2-7; 7 bases line up with TRBD1. Trimming took 7 bases from V and 3 from J; bases not matched to a gene: 15. Per the germline V gene, CDR1 is DFQATT and CDR2 is SNEGSKA (reference sequence). This CDR3 spans 15 amino acids. DNA for the CDR3: TGCAGTGGCATAGGGAGAGAAGGGGGCCTCTACGAGCAGTACTTC. Translation: CSGIGREGGLYEQYF.

The rearrangement links TRBV6-2 or TRBV6-3 to TRBJ1-1, with D possibly being TRBD1 (6 bases). Germline lookup yields CDR1 MNHEY and CDR2 SVGEGT. CDR3 length: 16 residues. Trimming removed 3 bases from V and 0 bases from J, with 14 bases in between. CDR3 sequence: CASSYPGVSLNTEAFF. CDR3 DNA: TGTGCCAGCAGTTATCCAGGGGTAAGCCTGAACACTGAAGCTTTCTTT.

The count of this clonotype is one. The V call is TRBV29-1, the J call TRBJ2-7; possibly TRBD2 for D (5 bases). V was cut by 2 bases and J by 3 bases, with 14 bases left in between. The germline V gene has CDR1 SQVTM and CDR2 ANQGSEA. This CDR3 region has 14 residues. In DNA form, the CDR3 reads TGCAGCGTTGAAACCAGCGGTGATAACTACGAGCAGTACTTC. It codes for CSVETSGDNYEQYF.

This chain links TRBV4-2 with TRBJ1-6, with 9 bases aligning to TRBD1. Germline CDR1 is LGHNA and CDR2 is YNFKEQ. There are 16 residues in the CDR3. Losses at the gene ends were 4 bases for V and 6 bases for J; bases not matched to a gene: 7. The CDR3 DNA sequence: TGTGCCAGCAGCCCCCGGGACAGGGATCGTAATTCACCCCTCCACTTT. The encoded protein is CASSPRDRDRNSPLHF.

The chain joins TRBV28 to TRBJ1-5; 7 positions agree with TRBD1. This CDR3 region has 14 residues. Germline CDR1 MDHEN, CDR2 SYDVKM. Germline trimming cut 7 bases from V and 5 bases from J; bases unmatched to any gene: 8. Here the CDR3 DNA reads TGTGCCAGCACTACAGGGGCTATTGATCAGCCCCAGCATTTT. Amino acids: CASTTGAIDQPQHF.

The CDR3 spells CASSQGTGLLGEQYF. The CDR3 bases are TGTGCCAGCTCACAGGGGACAGGGTTGCTGGGTGAGCAGTACTTC. J is TRBJ2-7 and V is TRBV18; 9 positions match TRBD1. In germline, CDR1 is KGHSH, CDR2 LQKENI. The V and J ends lost 4 bases and 7 bases, in that order; junction bases with no gene match: 11. CDR3 length equals 15 residues. Together with reference TRBV18 and TRBJ2-7, the CDR3 gives the full variable domain: NAGVMQNPRHLVRRRGQEARLRCSPMKGHSHVYWYRQLPEEGLKFMVYLQKENIIDESGMPKERFSAEFPKEGPSILRIQQVVRGDSAAYFCASSQGTGLLGEQYFGPGTRLTVT.

The chain combines TRBV12-3 or TRBV12-4 with TRBJ2-7, with D tentatively TRBD1 (6 bases). The CDR3 has 14 residues. Trimming took off 0 bases at V and 2 bases at J, with 8 bases between the two ends. CDR3 residues: CASSLAGTPYEQYF. The CDR3 DNA reads as TGTGCCAGCAGTTTAGCCGGGACACCCTACGAGCAGTACTTC.

There are a few counts of this clonotype. The chain combines TRBV29-1 with TRBJ1-2; no definite D call. CDR1 and CDR2 from the germline V gene are SQVTM and ANQGSEA. The CDR3 sequence is 13 residues long. V was clipped by 4 bases and J by 4 bases, with 13 bases between them. CDR3 DNA sequence: TGCAGCGTTGGATCCGGTGGTAGCTATGGCTACACCTTC. This translates into CSVGSGGSYGYTF.

The chain is built from TRBV2 and TRBJ1-3; no definite D call. The V end lost 2 bases, the J end lost 2 bases, and 10 bases lay between the germline ends. This CDR3 is 15 amino acids long. Germline assignment: CDR1 SNHLY and CDR2 FYNNEI. The CDR3 is CASSENRSPGNTIYF. The CDR3 DNA reads as TGTGCCAGCAGTGAAAATAGGTCCCCTGGAAACACCATATATTTT.

This clonotype was seen a handful of times. The chain uses TRBV9 and TRBJ1-2; unclear D gene. This CDR3 is 12 amino acids long. The V and J ends lost 5 bases and 8 bases respectively, with 13 bases between them. Per germline, CDR1 SGDLS and CDR2 YYNGEE. CDR3 sequence (DNA): TGTGCCAGCAGTCAAATTCGTGGGGGCTACACCTTC. Translated: CASSQIRGGYTF.

V usage is TRBV5-1 and J usage is TRBJ2-3; maybe TRBD2 (6 bases). Germline V gene data show CDR1 as SGHRS and CDR2 as YFSETQ. With 4 bases removed from V and 2 bases from J, the gap between germline ends came to 11 bases. The CDR3 is made up of 14 amino acids. CDR3 nucleotides: TGCGCCAGCAGCGGCCGGGACTCCACAGATACGCAGTATTTT. Residues: CASSGRDSTDTQYF.

The chain combines TRBV29-1 with TRBJ2-1, with D perhaps TRBD2 (7 bases). Germline lookup yields CDR1 SQVTM and CDR2 ANQGSEA. V gave up 5 bases and J gave up 7 bases, with 21 bases separating them. The CDR3 length is 15 residues. The CDR3: CSVQTGRGASNEQFF. CDR3 DNA sequence: TGCAGCGTTCAAACCGGTCGGGGGGCGAGTAATGAGCAGTTCTTC.

This clonotype was detected a few times. This rearrangement joins TRBV5-1 to TRBJ2-1; 13 positions match TRBD2. V lost 1 base, J lost 9 bases, and 1 base stayed unmatched. This CDR3 is built from 14 residues. CDR1 SGHRS and CDR2 YFSETQ come from the germline V gene. The CDR3 coding sequence is TGCGCCAGCAGCTTGACTAGCGGGAGGGGTGAGCAGTTCTTC. Residues: CASSLTSGRGEQFF.

This chain uses TRBV14 with TRBJ2-1; D is perhaps TRBD1 (5 bases). Germline values: CDR1 SGHDN, CDR2 FVKESK. Trimming took off 3 bases at V and 10 bases at J, with 10 bases between the two ends. The CDR3 is 12 amino acids. The CDR3 DNA is TGTGCCAGCAGCCAGGGGCTAGGGGAGCAGTTCTTC. Translating gives CASSQGLGEQFF.

CDR3 amino acids: CASSLVPIGQGDFYEQYF. For the CDR3, the DNA is TGTGCCAGCAGCTTAGTTCCTATTGGACAGGGCGACTTCTACGAGCAGTACTTC. The genes are TRBV7-8 and TRBJ2-7; 8 nucleotides align to TRBD1. The germline CDR1 and CDR2 sequences are SGHVS and FQNEAQ. V lost 1 base, J lost 3 bases, and 14 bases stayed unmatched. The CDR3 has 18 amino acids.

This rearrangement joins TRBV18 to TRBJ2-5; no definite D call. The V and J ends lost 0 bases and 5 bases respectively, with 13 bases between them. The CDR3 runs 15 residues. The germline V gene has CDR1 KGHSH and CDR2 LQKENI. The CDR3 DNA follows: TGTGCCAGCTCACCACCAGACGGCTTGGGGGAGACCCAGTACTTC. Translating gives CASSPPDGLGETQYF.

This clonotype occurred many times. The chain combines TRBV11-2 with TRBJ1-1; D remains unclear. This CDR3 has 15 amino acids. Trimming took off 4 bases at V and 1 base at J, with 13 bases between the two ends. CDR1 SGHAT and CDR2 FQNNGV come from the germline V gene. CDR3 sequence (DNA): TGTGCCAGCAGCTCTACCCGCGACGGGAACACTGAAGCTTTCTTT. Amino acids: CASSSTRDGNTEAFF.

This clonotype was found a few times. The chain carries TRBV5-1 and TRBJ2-1, with unresolved D. CDR3 length: 14 residues. Germline V gene data show CDR1 as SGHRS and CDR2 as YFSETQ. The ends were cut back, 4 bases at V and 2 bases at J, with 10 bases in the middle. This CDR3 is CASSLRPTYNEQFF. CDR3 sequence (DNA): TGCGCCAGCAGCCTACGACCCACCTACAATGAGCAGTTCTTC.

V and J are TRBV5-1 and TRBJ1-1; D possibly corresponds to TRBD1 (5 bases). The CDR3 totals 12 residues. The V end was cut by 2 bases, the J end by 8 bases, with 10 bases between. CDR1 is SGHRS, CDR2 YFSETQ, per germline. The CDR3 DNA follows: TGCGCCAGCAGCTTCTTTGGGGGGGAAGCTTTCTTT. Residues: CASSFFGGEAFF.

The chain combines TRBV20-1 with TRBJ2-7; no reliable D call. The length of the CDR3 is 12 residues. V lost 0 bases, J lost 4 bases, and 7 bases lay in between. The germline V gene has CDR1 DFQATT and CDR2 SNEGSKA (reference sequence). The CDR3 DNA sequence: TGCAGTGCTAGAGATCTCGGGTACGAGCAGTACTTC. This gives the protein CSARDLGYEQYF.

This clonotype was recorded a few times. In DNA, the CDR3 is TGTGCCAGCAGCTTAGTACAGGGAGGATATGGCTACACCTTC. Protein sequence: CASSLVQGGYGYTF. The chain joins TRBV7-9 to TRBJ1-2; perhaps TRBD1 as D (6 bases). CDR1 SEHNR and CDR2 FQNEAQ come from the germline V gene (reference sequence). Trimming left V 1 base short and J 5 bases short, with 11 bases between. The CDR3 spans 14 residues. Based on the CDR3 plus reference TRBV7-9 and TRBJ1-2, the full variable domain is DTGVSQNPRHKITKRGQNVTFRCDPISEHNRLYWYRQTLGQGPEFLTYFQNEAQLEKSRLLSDRFSAERPKGSFSTLEIQRTEQGDSAMYLCASSLVQGGYGYTFGSGTRLTVV.

The DNA for the CDR3 is TGTGCCAGCAGTTACTCGTGGGGGACGCTACAATGGGCCCAGCATTTT. This codes for CASSYSWGTLQWAQHF. J is TRBJ1-5 and V is TRBV6-2 or TRBV6-3, with D possibly TRBD1 on 5 matching bases. This CDR3 is 16 amino acids long. Trimming took off 0 bases at V and 11 bases at J, with 20 bases between the two ends. Germline V gene sequence: CDR1 MNHEY, CDR2 SVGEGT.

The rearrangement links TRBV18 to TRBJ2-7; D possibly corresponds to TRBD2 (6 bases). Germline values: CDR1 KGHSH, CDR2 LQKENI. The CDR3 is 15 residues long. V was trimmed by 0 bases and J by 6 bases, leaving 15 bases between them. CDR3 in DNA: TGTGCCAGCTCACCACCCGGGACTTTATCCGTCGAGCAGTACTTC. It is translated as CASSPPGTLSVEQYF.

The V gene is TRBV2, the J gene TRBJ1-6; no clear D. V lost 6 bases, J lost 5 bases, and 8 bases lay in between. This CDR3 is built from 13 residues. CDR1 and CDR2 (germline): SNHLY, FYNNEI. CDR3 residues: CASSWENNSPLHF. CDR3 coding DNA: TGTGCCAGCAGCTGGGAGAATAATTCACCCCTCCACTTT.

This clonotype was seen ten or more times. The chain has TRBV28 and TRBJ2-1; D is unresolved. The germline CDR1 and CDR2 sequences are MDHEN and SYDVKM. The germline V and J ends were trimmed by 8 bases and 2 bases, with 7 bases remaining between them. This CDR3 has 12 residues. The CDR3 loop is CASSLTYNEQFF. The CDR3 coding sequence is TGTGCCAGCTCGCTTACCTACAATGAGCAGTTCTTC.

The gene calls are TRBV9 and TRBJ1-6, with unresolved D. The CDR3 is 15 amino acids. Germline V lookup: CDR1 SGDLS, CDR2 YYNGEE. The V and J ends lost 0 bases and 6 bases respectively, with 10 bases between them. Here the CDR3 DNA reads TGTGCCAGCAGCGTAGACGACCGAATTAATTCACCCCTCCACTTT. Translated, it gives CASSVDDRINSPLHF.

This clonotype has only a few counts. The V and J genes are TRBV15 and TRBJ2-7, with no clear D. This CDR3 is built from 14 residues. Germline CDR1 and CDR2: LNHNV and YYDKDF (reference sequence). V dropped 2 bases and J dropped 7 bases, with 15 bases sitting between them. CDR3 amino acids: CATSRRESSREQYF. The CDR3 nucleotides read TGTGCCACCAGCAGAAGGGAAAGTTCGCGGGAGCAGTACTTC.